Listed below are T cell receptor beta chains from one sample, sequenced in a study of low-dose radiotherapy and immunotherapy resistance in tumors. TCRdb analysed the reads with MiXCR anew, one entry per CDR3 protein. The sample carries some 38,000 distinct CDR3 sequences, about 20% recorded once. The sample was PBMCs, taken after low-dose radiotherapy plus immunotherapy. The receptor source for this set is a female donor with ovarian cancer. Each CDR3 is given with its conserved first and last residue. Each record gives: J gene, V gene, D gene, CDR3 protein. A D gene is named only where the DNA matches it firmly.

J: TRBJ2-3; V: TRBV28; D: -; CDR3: CASNYAAADTQYF
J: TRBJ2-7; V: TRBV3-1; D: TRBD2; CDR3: CASSRKLAGGAYEQYF
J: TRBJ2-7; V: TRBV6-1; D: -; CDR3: CASARTVSAYEQYF
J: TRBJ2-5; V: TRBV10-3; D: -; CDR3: CAISAVGWGETQYF
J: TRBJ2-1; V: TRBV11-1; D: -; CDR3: CASSPLDNEQFF
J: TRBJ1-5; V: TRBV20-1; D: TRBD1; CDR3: CSASRTGVSNQPQHF
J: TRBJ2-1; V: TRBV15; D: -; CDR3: CATSRRGDNNEQFF
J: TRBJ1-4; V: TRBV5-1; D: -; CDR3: CASSLVSGDEKLFF
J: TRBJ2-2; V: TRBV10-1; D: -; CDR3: CASQGYTGELFF
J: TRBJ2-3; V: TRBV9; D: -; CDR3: CASSPWGSTDTQYF
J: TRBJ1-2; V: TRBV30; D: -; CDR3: CAWREGTSYGYTF
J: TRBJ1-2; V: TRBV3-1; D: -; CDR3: CASSQVGGRPYGYTF
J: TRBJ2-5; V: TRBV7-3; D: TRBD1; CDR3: CASSLTTGNLETQYF
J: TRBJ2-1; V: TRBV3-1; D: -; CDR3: CASSQGRANEQFF
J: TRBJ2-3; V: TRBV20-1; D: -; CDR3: CSARDGRTDTQYF
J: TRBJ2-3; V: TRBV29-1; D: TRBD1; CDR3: CSVGRDSAAQYF
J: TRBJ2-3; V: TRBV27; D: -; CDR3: CASSLGGPSTDTQYF
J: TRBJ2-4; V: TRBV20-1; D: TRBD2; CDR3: CSATSPGGGGDAIQYF
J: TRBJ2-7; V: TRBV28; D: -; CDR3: CASSLGEPRTYPEQYF
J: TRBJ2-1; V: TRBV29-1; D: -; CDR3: CSASDFYNEQFF
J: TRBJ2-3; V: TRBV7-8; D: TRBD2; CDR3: CASSRTSGGSTDTQYF
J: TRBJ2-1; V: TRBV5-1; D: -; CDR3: CASGDQGYSYNEQFF
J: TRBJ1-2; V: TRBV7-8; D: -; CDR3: CASSPVPGLYYGYTF
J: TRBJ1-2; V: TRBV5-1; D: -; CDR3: CASSPNAGSPLGYTF
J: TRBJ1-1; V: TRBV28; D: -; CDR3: CASRGSGQGETEAFF
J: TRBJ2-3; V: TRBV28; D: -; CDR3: CASSLQQGGQYF
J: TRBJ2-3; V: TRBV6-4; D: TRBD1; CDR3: CASSEETGGTDTQYF
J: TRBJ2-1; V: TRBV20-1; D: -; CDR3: CSAPSGGSKAERTYNEQFF
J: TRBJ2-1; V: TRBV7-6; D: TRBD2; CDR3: CASSLGRGAYNEQFF
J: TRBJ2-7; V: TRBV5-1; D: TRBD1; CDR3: CASSSTGTGVDEQYF
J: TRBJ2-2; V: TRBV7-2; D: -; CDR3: CASSLLQGPGELFF
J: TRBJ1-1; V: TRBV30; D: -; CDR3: CAWSVFVGEGEAFF
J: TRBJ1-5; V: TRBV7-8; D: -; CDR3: CASSSARTESNQPQHF
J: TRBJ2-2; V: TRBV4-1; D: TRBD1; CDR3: CASSNWAGGAGTGELFF
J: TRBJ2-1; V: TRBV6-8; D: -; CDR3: CASSYSGGAAYNEQFF
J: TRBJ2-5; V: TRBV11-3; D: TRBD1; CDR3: CASSFGQGDGQETQYF
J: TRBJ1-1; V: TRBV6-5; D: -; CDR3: CASSYQAATEAFF
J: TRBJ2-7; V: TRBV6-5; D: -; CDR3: CASSPRGRGNSYEQYF
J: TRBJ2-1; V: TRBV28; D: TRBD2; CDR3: CASSIGLADFNEQFF
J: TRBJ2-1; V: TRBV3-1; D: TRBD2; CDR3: CASSATMTSGRQAYNEQFF
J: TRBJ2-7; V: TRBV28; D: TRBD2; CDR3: CASTSGGRYEQYF
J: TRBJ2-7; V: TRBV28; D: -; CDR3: CASSFGGQGRYEQYF
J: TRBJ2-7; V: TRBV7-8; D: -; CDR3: CASSSEGGPSREQYF
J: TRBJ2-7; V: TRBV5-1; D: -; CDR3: CASSLAGGFSYEQYF
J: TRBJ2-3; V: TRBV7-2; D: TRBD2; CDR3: CASLAGGTTDTQYF
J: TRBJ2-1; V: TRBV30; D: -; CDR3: CAWSSIGSSYNEQFF
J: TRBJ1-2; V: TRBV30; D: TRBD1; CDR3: CAWRDRGDSYGYTF
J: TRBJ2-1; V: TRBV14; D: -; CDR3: CASTLVWGDEQFF
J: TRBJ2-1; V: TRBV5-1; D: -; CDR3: CASSLGGGDSYNEQFF
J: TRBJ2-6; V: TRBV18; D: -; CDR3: CASSPRRDLRSGANVLTF
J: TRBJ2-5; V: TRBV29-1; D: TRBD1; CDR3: CSVGLGTGVETQYF